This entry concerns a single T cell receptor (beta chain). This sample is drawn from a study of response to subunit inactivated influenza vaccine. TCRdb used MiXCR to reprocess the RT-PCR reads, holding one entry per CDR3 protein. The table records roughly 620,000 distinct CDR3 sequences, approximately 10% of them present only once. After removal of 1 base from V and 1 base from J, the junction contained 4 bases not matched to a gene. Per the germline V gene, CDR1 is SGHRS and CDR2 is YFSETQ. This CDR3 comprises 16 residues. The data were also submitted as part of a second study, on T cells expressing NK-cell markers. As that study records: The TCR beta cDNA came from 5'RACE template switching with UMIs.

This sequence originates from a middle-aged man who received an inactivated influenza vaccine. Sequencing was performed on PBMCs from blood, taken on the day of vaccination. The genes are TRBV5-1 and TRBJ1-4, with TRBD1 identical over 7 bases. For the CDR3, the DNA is TGCGCCAGCAGCTTGAGACAGGGCGGAACTAATGAAAAACTGTTTTTT. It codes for CASSLRQGGTNEKLFF.